This T cell receptor (beta chain) was identified in a study of cytomegalovirus exposure and HLA in healthy donors (dated by TCRdb to about 2017). Regarding the research as a whole: An earlier analysis of about 560 of the donors reported approximately 300 Gb of sequence data and about 120 million unique TCR beta sequences obtained from some 200 million T cells. The later analysis used no new phenotypic data to find candidate immune exposures, relying instead on TCR beta sequences and their occurrence across donors. Every repertoire in the discovery cohort had been generated on one and the same sequencing platform. Across under 500 genotyped donors of the cohort, an average of roughly 230,000 unique TCR beta nucleotide sequences per donor were sequenced, and roughly 20% of those sequences were non-productive. Donor age, sex, ethnicity and CMV serostatus were compiled together with the repertoire data. High-throughput TCR immunosequencing, statistical association of individual TCRs with disease status, and machine learning were combined to predict cytomegalovirus infection status. In addition to the first cohort of 666 subjects, a separate validation cohort of 120 different subjects was used. The study aimed to test whether signatures of past pathogen exposure could be identified by cataloging public T cell receptors. The T cell repertoires of 550 to 850 subjects were profiled by immunosequencing and related to cytomegalovirus serostatus. Among the roughly 370 genotyped donors, under 90% belonged to the genetic ancestry cluster associated with self-reported Caucasian donors. To study patterns of TCR occurrence, a later analysis re-analyzed previously published TCR beta repertoires from 500 to 850 donors and added high-resolution HLA genotyping. An earlier analysis of a few hundred of the donors applied high-throughput TCR beta sequencing to assess whether each TCR beta V gene segment acted as functional or pseudogenic. Because of strong linkage in the cohort, five DR-DQ haplotypes were treated as single units for association and clustering. A later genetic analysis used genome-wide SNP genotypes for 398 of the 666 donors, treating that subset as a discovery cohort. Class I and class II HLA loci were covered by the typing at four-digit resolution. Roughly 310 gigabases of sequencing data and some 85 million unique TCR sequences were included in an early release covering about 700 HLA-typed donors. Typing coverage differed by locus: A, B, C, DRB1 and DQB1 were typed in roughly 620-630 donors, DQA1 in about 560, DPA1 in 600 to 610, and DPB1 in just under 480. The paper's findings and limits, for the study overall: Because some donors lacked HLA typing at each locus, the association tests relied only on the typed subset. Because the 87-base-pair reads could not distinguish some IMGT-functional V segments, including TRBV6-2 and TRBV6-3, those segments were excluded. Because counts were too low, roughly 16 rarely observed V segments, including chromosome 9 orphons, were excluded from the earlier analysis of some 590 of the donors. The classifier was reported to diagnose cytomegalovirus status with high specificity and sensitivity in both the original cohort and the validation cohort. A cluster of highly shared sequence variants was judged likely to be a technical artifact of the sequencing pipeline. In the study, 150 to 200 TCR beta chains were listed as associated with cytomegalovirus. A further reported finding was that TCR beta sequences accurately predicted the HLA-A and HLA-B alleles for most subjects in the first cohort. Linkage disequilibrium might explain the correlated functional status among segregating V segments, but an unknown experimental factor could not be excluded. At a false discovery rate of 0.05, a later analysis linked 16,000 or so TCR beta sequences to specific HLA alleles. Compared with the roughly 670-donor mean, donors in an Asian-associated ancestry cluster had fewer N-insertions in productive TCRs, according to a later genetic analysis. In a later analysis, TCR association rates were found to vary across HLA loci, with the most associated TCRs seen for DRB1 alleles and the fewest for HLA-C alleles. Across donors, most TCR sequences were observed very rarely, whereas some public TCRs were present in many individuals. In vitro tests confirmed that a few of the cytomegalovirus-associated TCR beta chains recognize cytomegalovirus antigens. V-gene and J-gene trimming of TCR beta chains was associated with a missense DCLRE1C variant in a later genetic analysis, and the association was replicated in an independent cohort. The authors suggested that the approach could potentially be generalized to other disease states and immunological phenotypes. Several of the top co-occurrence clusters appeared to be linked to parvovirus B19, influenza, CMV and Epstein-Barr virus, according to a later analysis. Strong co-occurrence of HLA alleles, especially DR and DQ, made assigning TCR associations to individual alleles difficult. Most CMV-associated TCR beta chains appeared to be HLA-restricted in a later analysis, and the HLA associations seemed to be driven largely by CMV exposure. In an earlier analysis of some 550 of the donors, most TCR beta V segments were observed in productive rearrangements about 90% or about 30% of the time, broadly matching IMGT annotations. Presence/absence analyses assumed roughly uniform sequencing depth across donors, an assumption that may not hold. Immune exposure information for the cohort was limited to CMV serostatus. In a later analysis, HLA-associated TCR beta chains showed more clonal expansion and lower generation probabilities than non-associated chains that were equally common. This cohort had only TCR beta chains sequenced, and the lack of alpha or paired-chain data limited which features could be detected.

The cohort comprised some 730 healthy bone marrow donors. At the time of sampling, all cohort members were nominally healthy, though unrecorded immune exposures were likely present. The donor was CMV seronegative and belonged to the group of over 350 seronegative cohort members. Each donor provided a peripheral blood sample, and peripheral blood mononuclear cells were used for TCR beta sequencing. The Qiagen DNeasy Blood Extraction Kit was used to extract genomic DNA from the blood cell samples. Library preparation employed the immunoSEQ multiplex PCR assay. The multiplex PCR relied on a mix of 60 forward primers for TCR Vbeta segments and 13 reverse primers for TCR Jbeta segments. The CDR3 region of rearranged TCR beta genes was amplified from genomic DNA with a multiplex PCR assay. The Illumina HiSeq System was used to sequence the amplified TCR beta libraries as 87-base-pair reads. Under the source paper's analysis protocol: A later analysis tallied around 80 million unique TCR beta chains across the 600 to 700 repertoires, and some 10 million of those chains were shared by two or more donors. To remove PCR and sequencing errors, raw reads were error-corrected and collapsed into unique sequences using a nearest-neighbor algorithm that merged closely related sequences. CDR3 sequences were aligned to IMGT reference sequences to assign V, D and J gene segments. For a sequence to be retained, a match of at least six nucleotides to both a V gene segment and a J gene segment was required. Rearrangements were called productive when the CDR3 lacked stop codons and stayed in frame with V and J; all others were non-productive. Following IMGT convention, CDR3 was defined as the stretch from the second conserved V-encoded cysteine to the conserved J-encoded phenylalanine. The earlier analysis of about 570 of the donors excluded any sequence lacking an unambiguous match to a single V gene segment. In an earlier analysis of a few hundred of the donors, V segments were called functional above 56.7% productive rearrangements and were called segregating when the between-donor standard deviation exceeded 5%. A statistical classification framework was developed to diagnose cytomegalovirus status using the catalog of TCR beta chain sequences. V and J gene assignment, in a later analysis, came from comparing TCR nucleotide sequences with IMGT/GENE-DB human TR gene sequences. The TCRdist pipeline was used in a later analysis to assign CDR3 sequences and most-parsimonious VDJ recombination scenarios. In a later analysis, each TCR beta chain was defined by its CDR3 amino acid sequence together with its V-gene family, and reads without a unique V-gene family were excluded. In a later analysis, fewer than 650 highly shared, low-generation-probability nucleotide sequences were removed to address suspected cross-contamination and a sequencing artifact. In a later analysis, a clonal expansion index was calculated for each public chain from normalized within-repertoire ranks of inferred template counts. A later analysis computed generation probabilities with a VDJ recombination model fitted to out-of-frame rearrangements, and checked the results against IGoR. In a later analysis, TCR-TCR, TCR-HLA and TCR-CMV co-occurrence was scored with hypergeometric tests, and a repertoire-size bias correction was applied to TCR pairs. In a later analysis, false discovery rates were estimated by permuting HLA or CMV assignments 20 times. A later analysis grouped co-occurring TCRs with DBSCAN, adding TCRdist sequence similarity when clustering within HLA-allele-positive subsets. Repertoires with fewer than 30,000 or more than 120,000 public chains were left out of co-occurrence clustering, as were five repertoires with anomalous nucleotide sharing. The clones in this table, taken by TCRdb from immuneACCESS, are in-frame only. Not every clone is retained; where verified, under half of the shortfall comes from an unresolved V gene, and the cause of the rest is unknown. The V and J calls and clone size are taken from that table; D and trimming were inferred from the DNA. For this sample there are 150,000 to 200,000 clones; about 73% appear just once. In total, the top ten clones hold 3.1% of the sample.

Counted from cysteine to phenylalanine, this CDR3 has 14 amino acids. This entry keeps only the CDR3 DNA: 42 bases, framed from base 1. From the germline V gene, CDR1 is SGHDT and CDR2 is YYEEEE. Trimming at the junction amounts to 0 bases on V and 1 base on J, and the germline ends lie 7 bases apart. On this clone: Its antigen remains unidentified. No per-base quality is available; no much larger clone lies one base away.

This TCR was recovered from a woman aged 35 to 49 in good health and CMV-seronegative. This chain is built from TRBV5-6 and TRBJ1-2; the D gene is unclear. Source material: PBMCs. The CDR3 protein is CASSLDLGNYGYTF. The DNA sequence is as follows: TGTGCCAGCAGCTTGGATCTCGGTAACTATGGCTACACCTTC.